This is a list of T cell receptor beta chains from one sample in a study of vaccination and CD4 T cells after COVID-19. TCRdb independently ran MiXCR on the PCR reads; one entry per CDR3 protein. The data show roughly 26,000 distinct CDR3 sequences, with about 40% seen just once and roughly 11% held by the top ten. What these receptors recognize is not known. Specimen: CD4+ T cells from blood, cultured in vitro. The receptors derive from a human donor who had recovered from COVID-19. Both conserved end residues are part of each CDR3. A D gene is named only where the DNA matches it firmly. Size tells how often a clone was seen (once, few, many) or the class of an expanded clone, and some rows leave it out.

>TRBJ1-5|NA|NA|TRBV28
TGTGCCAGCAGTGCCTCGACAGTCCATCAGCCCCAGCATTTT
CASSASTVHQPQHF
>TRBJ1-6|few|NA|TRBV6-7
TGTGCCAGCAGTTATAAATCGAACAACTATAATTCACCCCTCCACTTT
CASSYKSNNYNSPLHF
>TRBJ2-7|few|NA|TRBV20-1
TGCAGTGCTAGAGATCGATTGGGTCGCGACGAGCAGTACTTC
CSARDRLGRDEQYF
>TRBJ1-5|NA|NA|TRBV7-2
TGTGCCAGCAGCTTCAGAGGGGTAAGCGGCAATCAGCCCCAGCATTTT
CASSFRGVSGNQPQHF
>TRBJ2-2|few|NA|TRBV7-2
TGTGCCAGTTCACCGGGGTTAGGCACCGGGGAGCTGTTTTTT
CASSPGLGTGELFF
>TRBJ2-5|NA|NA|TRBV7-9
TGTGCCAGCAGCACGACGACAGGACAAGAGACCCAGTACTTC
CASSTTTGQETQYF
>TRBJ1-5|NA|NA|TRBV28
TGTGCCAGCAGTACGGGACATAGCAATCAGCCCCAGCATTTT
CASSTGHSNQPQHF
>TRBJ2-1|NA|NA|TRBV7-2
TGTGCCAGCAGCCGCGCCCCGACTAGTCAAAGCCATGAGCAGTTCTTC
CASSRAPTSQSHEQFF
>TRBJ2-1|few|TRBD1|TRBV20-1
TGCAGTGCTTCCCGGCCCCAGGGGGCCGGCAATGAGCAGTTCTTC
CSASRPQGAGNEQFF
>TRBJ2-7|once|TRBD1|TRBV7-2
TGTGCCAGCAGCTTAGGAGGGGGCAGGGCCTACGAGCAGTACTTC
CASSLGGGRAYEQYF
>TRBJ2-7|NA|NA|TRBV9
TGTGCCAGCAGCGTAGGCCCAGACTCCTACGAGCAGTACTTC
CASSVGPDSYEQYF
>TRBJ1-4|NA|NA|TRBV6-5
TGTGCCAGCAGTTTACTAGGGCGAAATGAAAAACTGTTTTTT
CASSLLGRNEKLFF
>TRBJ1-1|NA|TRBD1|TRBV5-4
TGTGCCAGCAGCCGGACAGGGAACACTGAAGCTTTCTTT
CASSRTGNTEAFF
>TRBJ2-7|NA|TRBD1|TRBV29-1
TGCAGCGTGGGTGGGGACAGGACACTCTACGAGCAGTACTTC
CSVGGDRTLYEQYF
>TRBJ2-3|NA|NA|TRBV7-9
TGTGCCAGCAGCTTCCAGCCTAGCCGCGCAGATACGCAGTATTTT
CASSFQPSRADTQYF
>TRBJ2-1|NA|TRBD1|TRBV20-1
TGCAGTGCTGGAAAGACAGGGGGTTATGAGCAGTTCTTC
CSAGKTGGYEQFF
>TRBJ2-3|few|TRBD1|TRBV20-1
TGCAGTGCTAGAGACCCGGACAGGGGGAAAGATACGCAGTATTTT
CSARDPDRGKDTQYF
>TRBJ1-2|NA|TRBD1|TRBV11-2
TGTGCCAGCAGCTTAGAGACAGGGATAAACTATGGCTACACCTTC
CASSLETGINYGYTF
>TRBJ1-6|NA|NA|TRBV9
TGTGCCAGCAGCGTAGCAGGGCGCGGGGATTCACCCCTCCACTTT
CASSVAGRGDSPLHF
>TRBJ2-2|NA|TRBD2|TRBV12-3/TRBV12-4
TGTGCCAGCACCAACTCGCGGGGGTCCGGGGAGCTGTTTTTT
CASTNSRGSGELFF
>TRBJ1-1|NA|NA|TRBV5-5
TGTGCCAGCAGCTTGTTCCCTTACGACGGTGAAGCTTTCTTT
CASSLFPYDGEAFF
>TRBJ2-1|few|NA|TRBV7-9
TGTGCCAGCAGCTCCCAGGGGCGGGAGCAGTTCTTC
CASSSQGREQFF
>TRBJ2-5|NA|NA|TRBV10-2
TGCGCCAGCAGTGACATATCCTTAAGAGAGACCCAGTACTTC
CASSDISLRETQYF
>TRBJ1-5|NA|NA|TRBV2
TGTGCCAGCAGTGACAGACAGCTCAATCAGCCCCAGCATTTT
CASSDRQLNQPQHF
>TRBJ2-1|NA|TRBD2|TRBV7-2
TGTGCCAGCAGCTTAGTCGGACTAGCGGGAGGTGAGCAGTTCTTC
CASSLVGLAGGEQFF